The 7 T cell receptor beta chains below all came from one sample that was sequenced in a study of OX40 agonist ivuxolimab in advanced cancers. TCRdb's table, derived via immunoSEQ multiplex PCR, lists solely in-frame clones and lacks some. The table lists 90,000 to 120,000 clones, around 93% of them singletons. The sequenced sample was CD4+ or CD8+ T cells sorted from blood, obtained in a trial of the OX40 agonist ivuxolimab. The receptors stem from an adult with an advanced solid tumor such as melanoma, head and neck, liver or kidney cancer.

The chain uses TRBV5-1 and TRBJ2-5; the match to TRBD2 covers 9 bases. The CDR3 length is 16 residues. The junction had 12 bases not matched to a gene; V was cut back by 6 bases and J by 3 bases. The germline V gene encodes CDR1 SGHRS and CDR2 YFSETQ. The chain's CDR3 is CASIPGASGAEETQYF. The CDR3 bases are TGCGCCAGCATTCCCGGGGCTAGCGGGGCGGAAGAGACCCAGTACTTC.

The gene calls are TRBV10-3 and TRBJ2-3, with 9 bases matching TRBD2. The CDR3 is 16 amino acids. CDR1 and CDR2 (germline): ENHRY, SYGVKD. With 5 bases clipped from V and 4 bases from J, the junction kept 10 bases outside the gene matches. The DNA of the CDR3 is TGTGCCATCAGTCGGACTAGCGTGAAGTTGGCAGATACGCAGTATTTT. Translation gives CAISRTSVKLADTQYF.

In nucleotides, the CDR3 is TGTGCCAGCAGTTTAGCAGGGGCCCTAGGAGAGAATGAAAAACTGTTTTTT. Protein product: CASSLAGALGENEKLFF. The chain joins TRBV28 to TRBJ1-4, with TRBD1 as a possible D gene (6 bases). The CDR3 covers 17 residues. CDR1 and CDR2 from the germline V gene are MDHEN and SYDVKM. V lost 2 bases, J lost 5 bases, and 18 bases lay in between.

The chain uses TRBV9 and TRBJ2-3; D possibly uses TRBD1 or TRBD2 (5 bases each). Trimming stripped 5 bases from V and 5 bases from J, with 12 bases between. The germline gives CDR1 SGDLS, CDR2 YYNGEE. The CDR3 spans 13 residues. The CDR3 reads CASSLGVGDTQYF. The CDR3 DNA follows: TGTGCCAGCAGTCTGGGGGTGGGAGATACGCAGTATTTT.

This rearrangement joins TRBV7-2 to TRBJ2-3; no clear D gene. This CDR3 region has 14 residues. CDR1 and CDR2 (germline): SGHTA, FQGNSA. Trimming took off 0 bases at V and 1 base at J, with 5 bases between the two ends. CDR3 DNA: TGTGCCAGCAGCTTAGCGATAGGCACAGATACGCAGTATTTT. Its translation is CASSLAIGTDTQYF.

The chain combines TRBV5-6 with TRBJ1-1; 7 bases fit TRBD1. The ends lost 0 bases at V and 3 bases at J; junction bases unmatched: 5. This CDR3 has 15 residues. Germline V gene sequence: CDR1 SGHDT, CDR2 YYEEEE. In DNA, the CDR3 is TGTGCCAGCAGCTTGGGAACAGGGGCCCACACTGAAGCTTTCTTT. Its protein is CASSLGTGAHTEAFF.

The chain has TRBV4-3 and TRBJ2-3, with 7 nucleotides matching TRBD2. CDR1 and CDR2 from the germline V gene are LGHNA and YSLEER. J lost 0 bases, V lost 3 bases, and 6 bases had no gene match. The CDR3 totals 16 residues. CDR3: CASSQNLAVSTDTQYF. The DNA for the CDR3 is TGCGCCAGCAGCCAGAATCTAGCGGTTAGCACAGATACGCAGTATTTT.